This TCR beta chain originates from a study of blood T cell repertoires in COVID-19. Measured with immunoSEQ multiplex PCR; TCRdb has only the in-frame clones, and not every one. Found here are approximately 180,000 clones, 70% to 80% of them singletons; the top ten hold around 15%. CDR1 and CDR2 from the germline V gene are SEHNR and FQNEAQ (reference sequence). With 4 bases removed from V and 6 bases from J, the gap between germline ends came to 11 bases. The CDR3 runs to 13 residues. The source is a woman in her forties or fifties who had recovered from COVID-19. This chain uses TRBV7-9 with TRBJ2-3, with a weak D call TRBD1 (5 bases). The sample was PBMCs or T cells enriched from blood (not recorded which). The CDR3 coding sequence is TGTGCCAGCAGCTCCACAGGTTCCGATACGCAGTATTTT. This translates into CASSSTGSDTQYF. The variable domain in full, with the rest retrieved from reference TRBV7-9 and TRBJ2-3, is DTGVSQNPRHKITKRGQNVTFRCDPISEHNRLYWYRQTLGQGPEFLTYFQNEAQLEKSRLLSDRFSAERPKGSFSTLEIQRTEQGDSAMYLCASSSTGSDTQYFGPGTRLTVL.